This TCR beta chain originates from a study of T cells in Graves' hyperthyroidism and ophthalmopathy. Study-wide findings and caveats: Ophthalmopathy and stable hyperthyroidism were told apart by a 13 V-J model.

TCR beta CDR3 regions were amplified from RNA transcripts. The study used the HTBI primer set for a first-round RT-PCR of the TCR CDR3. TCRdb redid the calling of the multiplex PCR reads with MiXCR, one entry per CDR3 protein. The sample yields more than 500,000 distinct CDR3 sequences, around 50% seen once. This clonotype was observed many times. What it binds is not known. Uncontrolled infection, other autoimmune disease, pregnancy or lactation led to exclusion. Together with thyroid ultrasound, orbital computed tomography, serum thyroxine and TRAb, clinical symptoms were used for diagnoses. This CDR3 contains 13 residues. Germline V lookup: CDR1 SNHLY, CDR2 FYNNEI. With 6 bases removed from V and 4 bases from J, the gap between germline ends came to 12 bases.

The sequenced sample was peripheral blood or thyroid tissue (not recorded which). The clonotype was recovered from an adult woman with Graves' disease, either hyperthyroidism or ophthalmopathy (not recorded which). The chain has TRBV2 and TRBJ1-2; D gene unclear. This chain's CDR3 is CASRKILRYGYTF. The CDR3 bases are TGTGCCAGCAGGAAAATTCTCCGCTATGGCTACACCTTC.